The rows below give T cell receptor beta chains drawn from one sample of a study of shared clonotypes between healthy human individuals. Profiled with immunoSEQ multiplex PCR; TCRdb holds only in-frame clones, not every one. Altogether nearly 2 million clones are present, about 95% being singletons, with the ten largest covering roughly 1.2%. The sequenced sample consisted of naive CD8+ T cells sorted from blood. These receptors all stem from a young man in good health. CDR3s leave out the opening cysteine and the closing phenylalanine or tryptophan.

TRBV7-9,TRBJ2-7,ASSGPQGITYEQY
TRBV7-6,TRBJ1-3,ASSLYYQDVGRRFWNGNTIY
TRBV19,TRBJ1-5,ASQEGFGNQPQH
TRBV27,TRBJ1-2,ASSTRDMEGLGYGYT
TRBV4-2,TRBJ2-7,ASSQEKIGAYEQY
TRBV25-1,TRBJ2-7,ASSEWDRGRNEQY
TRBV29-1,TRBJ2-3,SVEDRGAVTDTQY
TRBV6-1,TRBJ2-7,ASSATGTPSSYEQY
TRBV5-4,TRBJ2-1,ASSSPSGSSYNEQF
TRBV9,TRBJ1-3,ASSVESESSGNTIY
TRBV27,TRBJ2-1,ASSPSSGETYNEQF
TRBV5-1,TRBJ2-5,ASSLLPVYEEAQY
TRBV30,TRBJ2-5,AWAKYQETQY
TRBV19,TRBJ2-1,ASSMKDGFYNEQF
TRBV5-4,TRBJ2-7,ASSTENLPYEQY
TRBV7-9,TRBJ2-7,ASSLRADEQY
TRBV6-5,TRBJ2-7,ASSYEGAFSYEQY
TRBV5-1,TRBJ2-7,ASSPRQDRYEQY
TRBV28,TRBJ2-7,ASSSRTDSYEQY
TRBV11-2,TRBJ2-1,ASTLGLAGYNEQF
TRBV6-5,TRBJ2-3,ATLAGEGPDTQY